The 26 T cell receptor beta chains below were found in one sample sequenced in a study of T cells in Graves' hyperthyroidism and ophthalmopathy. From RNA transcripts, TCR beta CDR3 regions were amplified. Researchers ran a first-round RT-PCR on the TCR CDR3 using the HTBI primer set. TCRdb reprocessed the multiplex PCR reads with MiXCR, giving one entry per CDR3 protein. The sample records about 640,000 distinct CDR3 sequences, around 21% being singletons. The sequenced material came from blood. Every receptor here comes from a man aged 30-40 years with Graves' ophthalmopathy.

This clonotype came up many times. The chain is built from TRBV24-1 and TRBJ2-1, with 9 positions matching TRBD2. After removal of 1 base from V and 5 bases from J, the junction contained 2 bases not matched to a gene. CDR1 is KGHDR and CDR2 is SFDVKD in the germline V gene. CDR3 length: 15 residues. In DNA form, the CDR3 reads TGTGCCACCAGTGATTTAGCTAGCGGGGACAATGAGCAGTTCTTC. This sequence encodes CATSDLASGDNEQFF.

The chain recombines TRBV3-1 with TRBJ2-2; tentatively, D is TRBD2 (6 bases). The V gene's germline CDR1 is LGHDT and CDR2 YNNKEL (reference sequence). V was cut by 6 bases and J by 6 bases, with 17 bases left in between. The CDR3 is 15 amino acids. The CDR3 region has the DNA TGTGCCAGCAGAGGGGAGGCGGGATCGGCCGGGGAGCTGTTTTTT. Amino acid sequence: CASRGEAGSAGELFF.

This clonotype was seen a handful of times. This chain connects TRBV6-2 or TRBV6-3 to TRBJ1-1; D remains unclear. The CDR3 is 15 amino acids. CDR1 and CDR2 (germline): MNHEY, SVGEGT. V lost 0 bases and J 0 bases, leaving 8 bases between the germline ends. CDR3 sequence: CASSYSAYMNTEAFF. CDR3 sequence (DNA): TGTGCCAGCAGTTACTCTGCCTACATGAACACTGAAGCTTTCTTT.

This clonotype was recorded a few times. The rearrangement uses TRBV20-1 and TRBJ2-7; D is perhaps TRBD2 (7 bases). From germline, CDR1 is DFQATT and CDR2 SNEGSKA (reference sequence). Trimming cost V 2 bases and J 3 bases, with 20 bases left between them. The CDR3 covers 16 residues. CDR3 protein: CSARWGGQGLIYEQYF. In DNA, the CDR3 is TGCAGTGCTAGATGGGGAGGGCAGGGGCTTATCTACGAGCAGTACTTC.

This sequence joins TRBV30 and TRBJ2-2, with TRBD2 matching over 11 bases. The CDR3 loop spans 14 amino acids. Germline V gene data show CDR1 as GTSNPN and CDR2 as SVGIG (reference sequence). With 1 base clipped from V and 5 bases from J, the junction kept 0 bases outside the gene matches. This CDR3 is CAWSASGGTGELFF. The CDR3 nucleotides read TGTGCCTGGAGTGCTAGCGGGGGGACCGGGGAGCTGTTTTTT.

The chain combines TRBV5-1 with TRBJ2-2; D is undetermined. Germline V gene sequence: CDR1 SGHRS, CDR2 YFSETQ. CDR3 length: 11 residues. Trimming took off 0 bases at V and 8 bases at J, with 2 bases between the two ends. DNA of the CDR3: TGCGCCAGCAGCTTGGAAGGGGAGCTGTTTTTT. This sequence encodes CASSLEGELFF. The full variable domain, with the rest looked up from reference TRBV5-1 and TRBJ2-2, is KAGVTQTPRYLIKTRGQQVTLSCSPISGHRSVSWYQQTPGQGLQFLFEYFSETQRNKGNFPGRFSGRQFSNSRSEMNVSTLELGDSALYLCASSLEGELFFGEGSRLTVL.

In its sample, this clonotype was seen a few times. In nucleotides, the CDR3 is TGTGCCAGCAGCTCAACGACGACTAGCTCCTACGAGCAGTACTTC. Protein: CASSSTTTSSYEQYF. The chain recombines TRBV3-1 with TRBJ2-7; a weak D match, TRBD2 (6 bases). Per germline, CDR1 LGHDT and CDR2 YNNKEL (reference sequence). V dropped 5 bases and J dropped 0 bases, with 14 bases sitting between them. The CDR3 is made up of 15 amino acids.

The CDR3: CASSPEPEKLFF. DNA of the CDR3: TGTGCCAGCAGCCCTGAACCAGAAAAACTGTTTTTT. J is TRBJ1-4 and V is TRBV7-9; D unresolved. CDR1 is SEHNR, CDR2 FQNEAQ, per germline (reference sequence). V lost 5 bases and J 8 bases, leaving 9 bases between the germline ends. This CDR3 spans 12 amino acids. The whole variable domain, filled in from reference TRBV7-9 and TRBJ1-4, reads DTGVSQNPRHKITKRGQNVTFRCDPISEHNRLYWYRQTLGQGPEFLTYFQNEAQLEKSRLLSDRFSAERPKGSFSTLEIQRTEQGDSAMYLCASSPEPEKLFFGSGTQLSVL.

This clonotype appeared many times. The chain couples TRBV18 to TRBJ1-1, with 8 bases identical to TRBD1. The CDR3 is 12 residues long. The V and J ends lost 6 bases and 5 bases, in that order; junction bases with no gene match: 2. CDR1 and CDR2 from the germline V gene are KGHSH and LQKENI. The CDR3 region has the DNA TGTGCCAGCTCGACAGGGGTAACTGAAGCTTTCTTT. As protein: CASSTGVTEAFF.

The rearrangement joins TRBV11-2 to TRBJ1-1, with 9 nucleotides matching TRBD1. Trimming cost V 3 bases and J 5 bases; bases outside gene matches: 10. This CDR3 is built from 16 residues. Germline CDR1 reads SGHAT; CDR2 reads FQNNGV. Here the CDR3 DNA reads TGTGCCAGCAGCTTTAACAGGGGGCGAGTTGGAACTGAAGCTTTCTTT. This sequence encodes CASSFNRGRVGTEAFF.

In regard to this clonotype: One junction end disagrees with the germline gene, perhaps due to a read error. The chain couples TRBV28 to TRBJ1-2, with 8 bases identical to TRBD1. The CDR3 is 15 amino acids. The germline V gene has CDR1 MDHEN and CDR2 SYDVKM. This chain's CDR3 is CASSLTSGGGYDYTF. The CDR3 DNA reads TGTGCCAGCAGTCTAACCTCAGGGGGCGGCTATGACTACACCTTC.

The rearrangement uses TRBV12-3 or TRBV12-4 and TRBJ2-1; D gene ambiguous. V was clipped by 6 bases and J by 6 bases, with 9 bases between them. This CDR3 has 12 amino acids. CDR3: CASRVFGNEQFF. As DNA, the CDR3 is TGTGCCAGCAGGGTATTTGGCAATGAGCAGTTCTTC.

The J gene is TRBJ2-5, the V gene TRBV7-2, with TRBD2 as a possible D gene (7 bases). The CDR3 spans 14 residues. The germline gives CDR1 SGHTA, CDR2 FQGNSA. V was clipped by 2 bases and J by 5 bases, with 12 bases between them. This chain's CDR3 is CASSLKGGVETQYF. For the CDR3, the DNA is TGTGCCAGCAGCTTAAAAGGGGGGGTGGAGACCCAGTACTTC.

This clonotype was observed a handful of times. The rearrangement joins TRBV7-9 to TRBJ2-1; TRBD2 aligns across 11 bases. This CDR3 spans 16 amino acids. Germline values: CDR1 SEHNR, CDR2 FQNEAQ (reference sequence). Trimming took 4 bases from V and 4 from J; bases not matched to a gene: 6. CDR3 nucleotides: TGTGCCAGCAGCTCCGGACTAGCGGGCCTTTACAATGAGCAGTTCTTC. It yields the protein CASSSGLAGLYNEQFF.

This clonotype was seen many times. The chain carries TRBV11-3 and TRBJ2-5; no clear D. CDR1 is SGHNT, CDR2 YENEEA, per germline. Trimming took off 2 bases at V and 2 bases at J, with 6 bases between the two ends. CDR3 size: 13 residues. Here the CDR3 reads CASSLSVQETQYF. The CDR3 DNA is TGTGCCAGCAGCTTAAGCGTTCAAGAGACCCAGTACTTC.

The CDR3 sequence: CASSEMGYTEAFF. The CDR3 region has the DNA TGTGCCAGCAGTGAGATGGGATACACTGAAGCTTTCTTT. This chain uses TRBV2 with TRBJ1-1; D gene ambiguous. Trimming removed 3 bases at V and 3 bases at J, with 8 bases between. The CDR3 covers 13 residues. Germline CDR1 and CDR2: SNHLY and FYNNEI.

The rearrangement uses TRBV5-6 and TRBJ1-1, with D possibly being TRBD1 (6 bases). Trimming shortened V by 6 bases and J by 7 bases, and 13 bases separated the two germline ends. CDR1 is SGHDT, CDR2 YYEEEE, per germline. The CDR3 extends over 12 amino acids. The CDR3 nucleotides are TGTGCCAGCACCCGAGGGGGGCGTGAAGCTTTCTTT. Translating it yields CASTRGGREAFF.

The chain couples TRBV20-1 to TRBJ2-2; 15 bases line up with TRBD2. CDR1 and CDR2 (germline): DFQATT, SNEGSKA (reference sequence). CDR3 length equals 15 residues. V gave up 6 bases and J gave up 7 bases; unmatched junction bases: 6. The CDR3 DNA reads as TGCAGTGCCAGGACTAGCGGGAGGGTGGTCGGGGAGCTGTTTTTT. This translates into CSARTSGRVVGELFF.

This clonotype has more than one count but fewer than ten. The J gene is TRBJ1-1, the V gene TRBV7-9; the D gene is possibly TRBD1 (5 bases). The CDR3 runs 16 residues. V lost 4 bases to trimming and J lost 0 bases, with 15 bases between them. In germline, CDR1 is SEHNR, CDR2 FQNEAQ (reference sequence). CDR3 nucleotides: TGTGCCAGCAGCTCCCCGGGACCAAGAGTGAACACTGAAGCTTTCTTT. This encodes CASSSPGPRVNTEAFF.

In this sample, this clonotype turned up a few times. The chain carries TRBV28 and TRBJ2-3, with TRBD2 as a possible D gene (6 bases). The CDR3 consists of 17 residues. The V end lost 6 bases, the J end lost 4 bases, and 23 bases lay between the germline ends. The germline CDR1 and CDR2 sequences are MDHEN and SYDVKM. CDR3: CASRSPLGEERADTQYF. CDR3 sequence (DNA): TGTGCCAGCAGATCCCCATTGGGGGAGGAGAGGGCAGATACGCAGTATTTT.

The chain recombines TRBV24-1 with TRBJ2-1; D is ambiguous. Germline CDR1 is KGHDR and CDR2 is SFDVKD. The CDR3 loop spans 12 amino acids. V was pared by 1 base and J by 7 bases, with 4 bases between. CDR3 loop: CATSDFLNEQFF. CDR3 nucleotides: TGTGCCACCAGTGATTTTCTAAATGAGCAGTTCTTC.

J is TRBJ2-2 and V is TRBV18, with a possible D match to TRBD1 (5 bases). The CDR3 is made up of 14 amino acids. CDR1 is KGHSH and CDR2 is LQKENI in the germline V gene. V was cut by 2 bases and J by 5 bases, with 9 bases left in between. CDR3 region: CASSPLKGTGELFF. The CDR3 coding sequence is TGTGCCAGCTCACCATTGAAGGGGACCGGGGAGCTGTTTTTT. Looking up the rest from reference TRBV18 and TRBJ2-2 gives the full variable domain: NAGVMQNPRHLVRRRGQEARLRCSPMKGHSHVYWYRQLPEEGLKFMVYLQKENIIDESGMPKERFSAEFPKEGPSILRIQQVVRGDSAAYFCASSPLKGTGELFFGEGSRLTVL.

Many counts were recorded for this clonotype. This rearrangement joins TRBV30 to TRBJ1-1; 8 bases match TRBD1. Germline V CDR1 and CDR2: GTSNPN, SVGIG (reference sequence). With 3 bases clipped from V and 4 bases from J, the junction kept 4 bases outside the gene matches. The CDR3 is 13 amino acids. The CDR3 sequence: CAWSQGAITEAFF. The CDR3 nucleotides are TGTGCCTGGAGCCAGGGGGCTATCACTGAAGCTTTCTTT.

This chain uses TRBV7-9 with TRBJ1-6; D gene uncertain. In germline, CDR1 is SEHNR, CDR2 FQNEAQ (reference sequence). The CDR3 sequence is 13 residues long. The V end lost 2 bases, the J end lost 10 bases, and 9 bases lay between the germline ends. The CDR3 DNA reads TGTGCCAGCAGCTTACGGGAACGGTCACCCCTCCACTTT. Its translation: CASSLRERSPLHF. Based on the CDR3 plus reference TRBV7-9 and TRBJ1-6, the full variable domain is DTGVSQNPRHKITKRGQNVTFRCDPISEHNRLYWYRQTLGQGPEFLTYFQNEAQLEKSRLLSDRFSAERPKGSFSTLEIQRTEQGDSAMYLCASSLRERSPLHFGNGTRLTVT.

This clonotype was counted a few times. The chain combines TRBV7-6 with TRBJ1-2, with TRBD1 as a possible D gene (5 bases). The CDR3 runs 14 residues. Per germline, CDR1 SGHVS and CDR2 FNYEAQ. Trimming left V 5 bases short and J 3 bases short, with 13 bases between. CDR3 in amino acids: CASSPDLGHYGYTF. The CDR3, as DNA: TGTGCCAGCAGCCCTGACCTGGGGCACTATGGCTACACCTTC.

The chain uses TRBV18 and TRBJ2-7; 14 nucleotides match TRBD2. Germline V lookup: CDR1 KGHSH, CDR2 LQKENI. The CDR3 has 17 residues. J lost 5 bases, V lost 6 bases, and 12 bases had no gene match. The CDR3 DNA is TGTGCCAGCTCCCCGGGGACTAGCGGGAGTCGGTCCCACGAGCAGTACTTC. Translating gives CASSPGTSGSRSHEQYF.